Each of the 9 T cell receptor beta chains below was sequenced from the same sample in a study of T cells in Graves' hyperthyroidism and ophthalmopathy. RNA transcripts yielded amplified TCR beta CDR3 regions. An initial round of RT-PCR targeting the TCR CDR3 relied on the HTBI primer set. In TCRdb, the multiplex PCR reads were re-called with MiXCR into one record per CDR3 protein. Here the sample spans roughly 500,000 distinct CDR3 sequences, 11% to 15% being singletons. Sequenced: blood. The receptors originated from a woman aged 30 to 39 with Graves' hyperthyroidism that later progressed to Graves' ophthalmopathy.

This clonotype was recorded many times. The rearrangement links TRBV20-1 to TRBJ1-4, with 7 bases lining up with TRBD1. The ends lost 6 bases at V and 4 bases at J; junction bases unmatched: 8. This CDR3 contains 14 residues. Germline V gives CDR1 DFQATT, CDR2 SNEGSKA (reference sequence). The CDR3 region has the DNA TGCAGTGCGCCGGAGACAGGGATTAATGAAAAACTGTTTTTT. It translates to CSAPETGINEKLFF.

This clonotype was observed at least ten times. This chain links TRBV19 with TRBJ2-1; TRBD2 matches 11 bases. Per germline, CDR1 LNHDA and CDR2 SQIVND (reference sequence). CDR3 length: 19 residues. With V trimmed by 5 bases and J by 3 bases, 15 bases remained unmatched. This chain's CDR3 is CASSFRLAGRVGVYNEQFF. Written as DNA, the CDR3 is TGTGCCAGTAGTTTCAGACTAGCGGGAAGGGTAGGGGTCTACAATGAGCAGTTCTTC.

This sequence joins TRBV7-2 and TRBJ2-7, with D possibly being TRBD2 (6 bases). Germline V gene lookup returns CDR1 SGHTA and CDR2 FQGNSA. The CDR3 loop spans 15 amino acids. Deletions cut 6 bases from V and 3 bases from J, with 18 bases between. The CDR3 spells CASSSQGLSFYEQYF. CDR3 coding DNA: TGTGCCAGCAGTTCTCAGGGACTCTCCTTCTACGAGCAGTACTTC.

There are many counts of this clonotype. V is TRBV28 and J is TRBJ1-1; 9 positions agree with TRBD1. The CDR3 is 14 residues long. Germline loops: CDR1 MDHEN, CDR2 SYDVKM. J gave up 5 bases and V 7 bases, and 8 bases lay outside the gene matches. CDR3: CASKLNRGLTEAFF. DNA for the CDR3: TGTGCCAGCAAACTAAACAGGGGGCTGACTGAAGCTTTCTTT.

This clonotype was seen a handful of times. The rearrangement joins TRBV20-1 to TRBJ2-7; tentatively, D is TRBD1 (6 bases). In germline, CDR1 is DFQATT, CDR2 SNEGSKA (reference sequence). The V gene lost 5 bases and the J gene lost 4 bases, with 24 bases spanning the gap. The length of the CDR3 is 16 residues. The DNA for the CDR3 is TGCAGTGCTTCCGACAGGAGGCCCCCCCCATCGTACGAGCAGTACTTC. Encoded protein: CSASDRRPPPSYEQYF.

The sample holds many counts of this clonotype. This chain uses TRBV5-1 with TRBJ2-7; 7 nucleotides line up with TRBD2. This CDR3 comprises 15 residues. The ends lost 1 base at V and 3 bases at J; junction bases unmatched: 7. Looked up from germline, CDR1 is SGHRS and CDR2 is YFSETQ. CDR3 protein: CASSLSLGRLYEQYF. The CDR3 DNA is TGCGCCAGCAGCTTGAGCCTCGGGAGGCTCTACGAGCAGTACTTC. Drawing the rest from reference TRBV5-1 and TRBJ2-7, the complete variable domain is KAGVTQTPRYLIKTRGQQVTLSCSPISGHRSVSWYQQTPGQGLQFLFEYFSETQRNKGNFPGRFSGRQFSNSRSEMNVSTLELGDSALYLCASSLSLGRLYEQYFGPGTRLTVT.

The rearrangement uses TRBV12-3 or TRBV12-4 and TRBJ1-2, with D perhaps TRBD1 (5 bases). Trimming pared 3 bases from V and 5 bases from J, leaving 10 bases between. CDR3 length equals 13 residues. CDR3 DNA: TGTGCCAGCAGTTTTCAGGGAGGGTATGGCTACACCTTC. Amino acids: CASSFQGGYGYTF.

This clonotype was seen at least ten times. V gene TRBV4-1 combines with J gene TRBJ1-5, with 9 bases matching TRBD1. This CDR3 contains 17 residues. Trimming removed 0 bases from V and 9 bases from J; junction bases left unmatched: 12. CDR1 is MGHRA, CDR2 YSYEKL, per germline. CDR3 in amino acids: CASSQDQGQGLSWPQHF. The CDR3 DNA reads TGCGCCAGCAGCCAAGATCAGGGACAGGGACTATCATGGCCCCAGCATTTT.

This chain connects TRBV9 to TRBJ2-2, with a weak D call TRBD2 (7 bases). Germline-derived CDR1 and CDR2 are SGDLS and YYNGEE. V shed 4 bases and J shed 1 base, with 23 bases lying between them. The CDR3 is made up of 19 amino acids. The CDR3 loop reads CASSSYPREGEKNTGELFF. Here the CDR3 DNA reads TGTGCCAGCAGCTCCTATCCTAGGGAGGGGGAGAAGAACACCGGGGAGCTGTTTTTT.